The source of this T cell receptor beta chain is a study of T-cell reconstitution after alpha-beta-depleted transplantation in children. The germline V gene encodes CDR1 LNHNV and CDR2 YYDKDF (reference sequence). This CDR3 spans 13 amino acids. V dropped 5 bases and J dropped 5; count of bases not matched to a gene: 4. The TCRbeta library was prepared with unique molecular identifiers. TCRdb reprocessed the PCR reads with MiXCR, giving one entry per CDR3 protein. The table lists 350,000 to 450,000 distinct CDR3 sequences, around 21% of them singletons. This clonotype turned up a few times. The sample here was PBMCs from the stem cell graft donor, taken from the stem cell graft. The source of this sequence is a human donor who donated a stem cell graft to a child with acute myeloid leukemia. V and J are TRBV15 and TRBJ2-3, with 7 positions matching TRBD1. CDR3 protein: CATSSYRGDTQYF. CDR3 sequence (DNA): TGTGCCACCAGCTCCTACAGGGGAGATACGCAGTATTTT.